This passage covers 17 T cell receptor beta chains from one sample sequenced in a study of blood T cell repertoires in COVID-19. Libraries were prepared by immunoSEQ multiplex PCR; TCRdb keeps only in-frame clonotypes and omits some of them. Among 200,000 to 250,000 clones listed, just over 85% were seen once. The sample consisted of peripheral blood. The receptors shown here come from a man younger than 35 with active or convalescent COVID-19.

CDR3 bases: TGCAGCGTTGATAGGGGGGGAATGAACACTGAAGCTTTCTTT. Protein sequence: CSVDRGGMNTEAFF. This chain connects TRBV29-1 to TRBJ1-1; tentatively, D is TRBD1 (6 bases). Germline CDR1 and CDR2: SQVTM and ANQGSEA. V gave up 3 bases and J gave up 0 bases, with 11 bases separating them. The CDR3 length is 14 residues.

V gene TRBV2 combines with J gene TRBJ1-4; TRBD1 might be the D (5 bases). The CDR3 contains 14 residues. Germline CDR1 SNHLY, CDR2 FYNNEI. V was shortened by 6 bases and J by 12 bases, with 20 bases between the two germline ends. The CDR3 DNA is TGTGCCAGCAGACCCGATTTGTCCGGGACTGAACTGTTTTTT. Translation gives CASRPDLSGTELFF.

V gene TRBV20-1 combines with J gene TRBJ2-7, with a possible D match to TRBD2 (6 bases). Germline V gene sequence: CDR1 DFQATT, CDR2 SNEGSKA (reference sequence). Deletions cut 3 bases from V and 1 base from J, with 13 bases between. The CDR3 length is 14 residues. The CDR3, as DNA: TGCAGTGCTAGTAGGGACTCCCGATCCTACGAGCAGTACTTC. It yields the protein CSASRDSRSYEQYF.

For the CDR3, the DNA is TGTGCCAGCAGTGAGCAGCCGGACAGGGTGAACACCGGGGAGCTGTTTTTT. Amino acids: CASSEQPDRVNTGELFF. The gene calls are TRBV6-1 and TRBJ2-2; TRBD1 matches 8 bases. The CDR3 is 17 amino acids. CDR1 is MNHNS, CDR2 SASEGT, per germline. Unmatched junction bases numbered 7, after V lost 3 bases and J lost 1 base.

V and J are TRBV11-2 and TRBJ1-1; D gene ambiguous. Germline values: CDR1 SGHAT, CDR2 FQNNGV. The V end lost 2 bases, the J end lost 3 bases, and 7 bases lay between the germline ends. The CDR3 consists of 13 residues. In DNA form, the CDR3 reads TGTGCCAGCAGCTTATTACGGGACACTGAAGCTTTCTTT. This translates into CASSLLRDTEAFF. The full variable domain, rest sourced from reference TRBV11-2 and TRBJ1-1, is EAGVAQSPRYKIIEKRQSVAFWCNPISGHATLYWYQQILGQGPKLLIQFQNNGVVDDSQLPKDRFSAERLKGVDSTLKIQPAKLEDSAVYLCASSLLRDTEAFFGQGTRLTVV.

This clone was counted many times. Here the CDR3 reads CASSMLAGAYNEQFF. In DNA, the CDR3 is TGTGCCAGCAGTATGCTAGCGGGGGCCTACAATGAGCAGTTCTTC. The chain joins TRBV27 to TRBJ2-1, with 10 positions matching TRBD2. Germline trimming cut 5 bases from V and 2 bases from J; bases unmatched to any gene: 3. Germline CDR1 and CDR2: MNHEY and SMNVEV (reference sequence). The CDR3 sequence is 15 residues long.

The CDR3 sequence is CASRPMGAYEQFF. The CDR3 region has the DNA TGTGCCAGCAGGCCCATGGGGGCCTATGAGCAGTTCTTC. The V and J genes are TRBV27 and TRBJ2-1, with D possibly being TRBD1 (6 bases). Germline CDR1 and CDR2: MNHEY and SMNVEV (reference sequence). There are 13 residues in the CDR3. V dropped 6 bases and J dropped 8 bases, with 14 bases sitting between them.

The chain employs TRBV5-6 and TRBJ2-2; TRBD1 matches at 9 bases. V shed 4 bases, J shed 7 bases, and the junction held 11 bases outside the gene matches. The CDR3 has 16 amino acids. CDR1 and CDR2 from the germline V gene are SGHDT and YYEEEE. The DNA of the CDR3 is TGTGCCAGCAGCGCCGGGACAGGGTTAATGGTCGGGGAGCTGTTTTTT. It codes for CASSAGTGLMVGELFF.

V gene TRBV7-2 combines with J gene TRBJ2-2; tentative D call: TRBD1 (7 bases). In germline, CDR1 is SGHTA, CDR2 FQGNSA. Trimming shortened V by 7 bases and J by 5 bases, and 20 bases separated the two germline ends. The CDR3 runs 16 residues. The CDR3 bases are TGTGCCAGCACGACGGAGGGGGCATCAGGGACCGGGGAGCTGTTTTTT. Translation gives CASTTEGASGTGELFF.

This CDR3 reads CASSPFEGAVNTEAFF. The CDR3, as DNA: TGCGCCAGCAGCCCATTTGAGGGGGCGGTGAACACTGAAGCTTTCTTT. The chain combines TRBV4-1 with TRBJ1-1; 7 nucleotides align to TRBD1. The trim removed 4 bases at V and 0 bases at J, leaving 8 bases unmatched. Germline V gene sequence: CDR1 MGHRA, CDR2 YSYEKL. This CDR3 comprises 16 residues.

The V and J genes are TRBV27 and TRBJ1-1; 11 nucleotides agree with TRBD1. This CDR3 is 15 amino acids long. Trimming cost V 5 bases and J 7 bases; bases outside gene matches: 9. From germline, CDR1 is MNHEY and CDR2 SMNVEV (reference sequence). The CDR3 DNA follows: TGTGCCAGCAGTCGAACGGGACAGGGGGTAGGTGAAGCTTTCTTT. Its protein product is CASSRTGQGVGEAFF.

The chain links TRBV11-2 to TRBJ2-1; 14 bases line up with TRBD2. The germline CDR1 and CDR2 sequences are SGHAT and FQNNGV. Germline trimming cut 6 bases from V and 6 bases from J; bases unmatched to any gene: 16. The CDR3 length is 19 residues. CDR3 amino acids: CASSPRIRGLAGGPNEQFF. CDR3 in DNA: TGTGCCAGCAGTCCAAGAATTAGAGGACTAGCGGGAGGCCCCAATGAGCAGTTCTTC.

This sequence joins TRBV27 and TRBJ1-1, with D possibly being TRBD1 (5 bases). The CDR3 runs 13 residues. V was pared by 3 bases and J by 3 bases, with 8 bases between. The germline CDR1 and CDR2 sequences are MNHEY and SMNVEV (reference sequence). In DNA form, the CDR3 reads TGTGCCAGCAGTTTCTGGGGGGACACTGAAGCTTTCTTT. This translates into CASSFWGDTEAFF.

The chain recombines TRBV5-8 with TRBJ1-2; TRBD1 is a possible D gene (6 bases). Germline V gives CDR1 SGHTS, CDR2 YDEGEE. The V end lost 0 bases, the J end lost 4 bases, and 13 bases lay between the germline ends. The CDR3 contains 15 residues. The CDR3 is CASSLAARGGYGYTF. CDR3 in DNA: TGTGCCAGCAGCTTGGCCGCCAGGGGCGGCTATGGCTACACCTTC.

This clone occurred once. The junction does not match germline at one end; this may be a read error. The rearrangement links TRBV12-3 or TRBV12-4 to TRBJ1-2; a weak D match, TRBD1 (5 bases). CDR3 length equals 11 residues. CDR3 nucleotide sequence: TGTGCCAGCAGTTTTGGGACCGGGAGGGCCTTC. It translates to CASSFGTGRAF.

This clone was found a few times. The chain recombines TRBV19 with TRBJ1-2; the D gene is possibly TRBD1 (5 bases). Looked up from germline, CDR1 is LNHDA and CDR2 is SQIVND (reference sequence). Trimming removed 3 bases at V and 8 bases at J, with 16 bases between. The CDR3 has 14 residues. The CDR3 nucleotides read TGTGCCAGTAGTATGCTACAGGCCCAGCGAGGCTACACCTTC. Protein: CASSMLQAQRGYTF.

The rearrangement joins TRBV29-1 to TRBJ2-7; D possibly corresponds to TRBD2 (6 bases). In germline, CDR1 is SQVTM, CDR2 ANQGSEA. Trimming left V 6 bases short and J 7 bases short, with 16 bases between. This CDR3 is 12 amino acids long. The CDR3 sequence: CSVGINGGEQYF. The CDR3 DNA is TGCAGCGTCGGAATTAATGGAGGGGAGCAGTACTTC.